A selection of T cell receptor beta chains follows, all from one sample in a study of blood T cell repertoires in COVID-19. Data came from immunoSEQ multiplex PCR; TCRdb stores just in-frame clones and leaves some out. This repertoire shows around 200,000 clones, 85% to 90% found once; its top ten account for over 0.95%. The material sequenced was PBMCs or T cells enriched from blood (not recorded which). The receptor source for this set is a man aged 25 to 40 who had recovered from COVID-19. The CDR3 runs from the conserved cysteine through the conserved F or W. A D gene is named only where the DNA matches it firmly. Clone size appears in some rows only: once, few, many, or a class for an expanded clone.

len: 15
abundance: many
d_gene: TRBD1
v_gene: TRBV9
CDR3aa: CASSPGTGNTGELFF

len: 19
abundance: .
d_gene: .
v_gene: TRBV11-2
CDR3aa: CASSLVFSRYGQRDTEAFF

len: 13
abundance: .
d_gene: TRBD1
v_gene: TRBV14
CDR3aa: CASSQDREDEQYF

len: 12
abundance: .
d_gene: .
v_gene: TRBV19
CDR3aa: CASSGSQGTQYF

len: 11
abundance: once
d_gene: .
v_gene: TRBV24-1
CDR3aa: CATRDPYGYTF

len: 14
abundance: .
d_gene: TRBD1
v_gene: TRBV7-8
CDR3aa: CASSSTQGTTEAFF

len: 17
abundance: .
d_gene: TRBD1
v_gene: TRBV25-1
CDR3aa: CASSEPRGQGAQDTQYF

len: 14
abundance: few
d_gene: .
v_gene: TRBV5-1
CDR3aa: CASSLGTWSETQYF

len: 15
abundance: .
d_gene: TRBD2
v_gene: TRBV7-8
CDR3aa: CASSFSGRGVDTQYF

len: 15
abundance: .
d_gene: .
v_gene: TRBV4-3
CDR3aa: CASSQSRGANNEAFF

len: 16
abundance: .
d_gene: TRBD2
v_gene: TRBV2
CDR3aa: CASSAGLAGVEYEQYF

len: 16
abundance: .
d_gene: TRBD1
v_gene: TRBV11-1
CDR3aa: CASSSDRVKGYSPLHF

len: 12
abundance: .
d_gene: TRBD1
v_gene: TRBV2
CDR3aa: CARKQGPYGYTF

len: 17
abundance: .
d_gene: TRBD2
v_gene: TRBV30
CDR3aa: CAWKGGGRAGSYNEQFF

len: 12
abundance: .
d_gene: .
v_gene: TRBV11-3
CDR3aa: CASSLVDNEQFF

len: 16
abundance: .
d_gene: TRBD2
v_gene: TRBV9
CDR3aa: CASSFLAGGLYNEQFF

len: 15
abundance: .
d_gene: .
v_gene: TRBV5-5
CDR3aa: CASSLRQGTNQPQHF

len: 14
abundance: .
d_gene: TRBD2
v_gene: TRBV5-1
CDR3aa: CASSSSGGNYEQYF

len: 15
abundance: .
d_gene: TRBD1
v_gene: TRBV11-2
CDR3aa: CASSKTGGASDEQYF

len: 15
abundance: .
d_gene: TRBD1
v_gene: TRBV19
CDR3aa: CASSTTGRTRQPQHF

len: 14
abundance: .
d_gene: TRBD1
v_gene: TRBV2
CDR3aa: CASGGQGTTQPQHF

len: 19
abundance: .
d_gene: TRBD2
v_gene: TRBV5-1
CDR3aa: CASSYGGTSGSAPQETQYF

len: 14
abundance: .
d_gene: .
v_gene: TRBV18
CDR3aa: CASSPNRITDTQYF

len: 12
abundance: .
d_gene: .
v_gene: TRBV5-5
CDR3aa: CASSPPSNEQFF

len: 15
abundance: .
d_gene: .
v_gene: TRBV5-4
CDR3aa: CASSKNRVDGSPLHF

len: 14
abundance: .
d_gene: .
v_gene: TRBV15
CDR3aa: CATSREAASYEQYF

len: 14
abundance: once
d_gene: TRBD2
v_gene: TRBV3-1/TRBV3-2
CDR3aa: CASSPGTSGETQYF

len: 14
abundance: .
d_gene: TRBD1
v_gene: TRBV4-1
CDR3aa: CASSLDRGQTEAFF

len: 14
abundance: .
d_gene: .
v_gene: TRBV6-5
CDR3aa: CASSRLDPQGKLFF

len: 16
abundance: .
d_gene: TRBD2
v_gene: TRBV5-4
CDR3aa: CASSPGGLAGFYEQYF

len: 12
abundance: .
d_gene: .
v_gene: TRBV30
CDR3aa: CAWSKSGSTQYF

len: 14
abundance: .
d_gene: .
v_gene: TRBV9
CDR3aa: CASSAWTRTDTQYF

len: 13
abundance: .
d_gene: TRBD1
v_gene: TRBV28
CDR3aa: CASSRQGDTEAFF

len: 13
abundance: .
d_gene: TRBD2
v_gene: TRBV28
CDR3aa: CATKAGGPYEQYF

len: 14
abundance: .
d_gene: TRBD1
v_gene: TRBV28
CDR3aa: CASRQHRGGTEAFF

len: 13
abundance: .
d_gene: .
v_gene: TRBV27
CDR3aa: CASTTSWSGELFF

len: 15
abundance: once
d_gene: TRBD2
v_gene: TRBV27
CDR3aa: CASSRLAGGLYEQFF

len: 16
abundance: .
d_gene: .
v_gene: TRBV28
CDR3aa: CASRAGLWPVTYGYTF

len: 16
abundance: once
d_gene: TRBD1
v_gene: TRBV10-3
CDR3aa: CAISARGQGLPDTQYF

len: 14
abundance: .
d_gene: .
v_gene: TRBV6-5
CDR3aa: CASRRGSGTDTQYF

len: 11
abundance: .
d_gene: .
v_gene: TRBV20-1
CDR3aa: CSARVADEQFF

len: 16
abundance: .
d_gene: TRBD1
v_gene: TRBV18
CDR3aa: CASSPPGTGGNYEQYF

len: 16
abundance: once
d_gene: .
v_gene: TRBV2
CDR3aa: CASTKKARLSSYEQYF

len: 16
abundance: .
d_gene: TRBD2
v_gene: TRBV29-1
CDR3aa: CSVRGSVSGNSYEQYF